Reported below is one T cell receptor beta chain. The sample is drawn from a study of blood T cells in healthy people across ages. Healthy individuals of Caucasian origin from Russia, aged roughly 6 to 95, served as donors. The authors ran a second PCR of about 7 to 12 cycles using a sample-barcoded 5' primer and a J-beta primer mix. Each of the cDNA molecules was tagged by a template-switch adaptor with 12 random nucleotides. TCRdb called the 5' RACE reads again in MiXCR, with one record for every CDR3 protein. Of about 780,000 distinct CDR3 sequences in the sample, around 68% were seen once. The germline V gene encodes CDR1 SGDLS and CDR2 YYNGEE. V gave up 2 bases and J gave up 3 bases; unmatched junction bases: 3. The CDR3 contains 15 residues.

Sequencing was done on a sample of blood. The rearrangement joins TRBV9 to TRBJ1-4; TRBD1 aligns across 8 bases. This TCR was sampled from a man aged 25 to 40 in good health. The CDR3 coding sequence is TGTGCCAGCAGCGTGTGGACAGGGTCTAATGAAAAACTGTTTTTT. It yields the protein CASSVWTGSNEKLFF.